The T cell receptor (beta chain) under discussion was sequenced for a study of cytomegalovirus exposure and HLA in healthy donors. A remark on this clone: Its antigen is undetermined.

V was clipped by 3 bases and J by 0 bases; unmatched bases: 4. There are 15 residues in the CDR3. Germline values: CDR1 SGDLS, CDR2 YYNGEE. Findings and caveats of the study: Testing in vitro showed a few CMV-associated chains specific for CMV antigens. Some TCR beta chains (164 of them) were listed as cytomegalovirus-associated. A later analysis found first-cohort TCR clusters tended to co-occur in the 120 or so validation repertoires.

Libraries were prepared by immunoSEQ multiplex PCR; TCRdb keeps only in-frame clonotypes and omits some of them. The sample carries approximately 220,000 clones, around nine tenths recorded once. The rearrangement uses TRBV9 and TRBJ2-7, with 9 bases fitting TRBD2. Sequenced input: PBMCs. The TCR originated in a young man in good health and CMV-seronegative. The CDR3 DNA is TGTGCCAGCAGCGCCGAGACTAGCGGCTCCTACGAGCAGTACTTC. Protein sequence: CASSAETSGSYEQYF.